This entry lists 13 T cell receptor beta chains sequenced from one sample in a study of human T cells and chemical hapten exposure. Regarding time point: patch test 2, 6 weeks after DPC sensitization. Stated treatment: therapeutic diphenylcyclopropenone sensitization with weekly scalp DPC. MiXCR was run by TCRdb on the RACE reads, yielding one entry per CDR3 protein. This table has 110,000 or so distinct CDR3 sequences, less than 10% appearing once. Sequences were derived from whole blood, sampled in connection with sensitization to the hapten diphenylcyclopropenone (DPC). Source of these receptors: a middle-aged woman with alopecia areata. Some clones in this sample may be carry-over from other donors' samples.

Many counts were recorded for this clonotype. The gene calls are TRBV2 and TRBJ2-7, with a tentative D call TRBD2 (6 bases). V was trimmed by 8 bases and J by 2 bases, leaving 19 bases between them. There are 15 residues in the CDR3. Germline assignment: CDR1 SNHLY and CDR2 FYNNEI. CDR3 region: CASRKQGGIAYEQYF. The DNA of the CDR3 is TGTGCCAGCCGCAAGCAGGGAGGAATTGCCTACGAGCAGTACTTC.

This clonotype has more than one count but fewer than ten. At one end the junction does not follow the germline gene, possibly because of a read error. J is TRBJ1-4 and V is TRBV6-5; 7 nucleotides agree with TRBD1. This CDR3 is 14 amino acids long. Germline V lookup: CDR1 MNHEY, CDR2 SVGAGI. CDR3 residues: CASSFRQGNENLFF. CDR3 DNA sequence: TGTGCCAGCAGTTTCCGACAGGGTAATGAAAATCTGTTTTTT.

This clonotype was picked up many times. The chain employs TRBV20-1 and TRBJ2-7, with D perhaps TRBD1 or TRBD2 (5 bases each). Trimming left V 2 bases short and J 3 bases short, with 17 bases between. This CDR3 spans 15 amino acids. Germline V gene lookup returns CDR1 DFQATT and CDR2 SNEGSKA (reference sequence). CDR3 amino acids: CSARSTGTGNYEQYF. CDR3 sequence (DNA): TGCAGTGCTAGATCTACCGGGACGGGGAACTACGAGCAGTACTTC.

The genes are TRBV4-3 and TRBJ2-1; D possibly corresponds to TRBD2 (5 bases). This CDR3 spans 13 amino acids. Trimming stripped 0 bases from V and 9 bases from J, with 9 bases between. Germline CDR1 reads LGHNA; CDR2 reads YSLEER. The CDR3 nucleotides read TGCGCCAGCAGCCAAGAGGGAGTCGGTGAGCAGTTCTTC. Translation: CASSQEGVGEQFF.

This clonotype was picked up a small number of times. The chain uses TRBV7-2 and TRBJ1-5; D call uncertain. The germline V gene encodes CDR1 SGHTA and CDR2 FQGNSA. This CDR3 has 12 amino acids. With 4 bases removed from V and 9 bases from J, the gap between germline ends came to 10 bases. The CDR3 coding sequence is TGTGCCAGCAGCTCCCCCCCCCGGCCCCAGCATTTT. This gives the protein CASSSPPRPQHF.

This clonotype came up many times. In DNA, the CDR3 is TGTGCCAGCAGCTTCTCAAGGGACGGATACGAGCAGTACTTC. This gives the protein CASSFSRDGYEQYF. The V gene is TRBV7-2, the J gene TRBJ2-7; D is tentatively TRBD1 or TRBD2 (5 bases each). Between the trimmed V and J ends, which lost 3 bases and 4 bases, there was a span of 13 bases. The CDR3 contains 14 residues. Germline V gene sequence: CDR1 SGHTA, CDR2 FQGNSA.

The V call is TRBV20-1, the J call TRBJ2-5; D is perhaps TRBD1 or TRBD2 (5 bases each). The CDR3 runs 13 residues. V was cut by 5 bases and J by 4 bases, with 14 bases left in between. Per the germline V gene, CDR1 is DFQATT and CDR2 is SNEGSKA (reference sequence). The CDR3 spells CSAGAGGRETQYF. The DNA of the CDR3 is TGCAGTGCTGGGGCGGGCGGGCGAGAGACCCAGTACTTC.

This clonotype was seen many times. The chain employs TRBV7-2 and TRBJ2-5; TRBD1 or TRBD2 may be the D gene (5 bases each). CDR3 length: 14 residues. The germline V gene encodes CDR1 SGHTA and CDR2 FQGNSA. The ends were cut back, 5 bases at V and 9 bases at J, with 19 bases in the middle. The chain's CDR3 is CASSPVGEVRAQYF. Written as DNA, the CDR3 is TGTGCCAGCAGCCCCGTGGGGGAAGTTCGGGCCCAGTACTTC. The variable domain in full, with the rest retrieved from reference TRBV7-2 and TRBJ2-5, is GAGVSQSPSNKVTEKGKDVELRCDPISGHTALYWYRQSLGQGLEFLIYFQGNSAPDKSGLPSDRFSAERTGGSVSTLTIQRTQQEDSAVYLCASSPVGEVRAQYFGPGTRLLVL.

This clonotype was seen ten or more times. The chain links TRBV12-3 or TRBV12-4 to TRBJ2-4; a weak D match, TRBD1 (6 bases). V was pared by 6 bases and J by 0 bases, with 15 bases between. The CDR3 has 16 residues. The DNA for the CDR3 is TGTGCCAGCAGCCAATCAGGGGCCTTAGCCAAAAACATTCAGTACTTC. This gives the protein CASSQSGALAKNIQYF.

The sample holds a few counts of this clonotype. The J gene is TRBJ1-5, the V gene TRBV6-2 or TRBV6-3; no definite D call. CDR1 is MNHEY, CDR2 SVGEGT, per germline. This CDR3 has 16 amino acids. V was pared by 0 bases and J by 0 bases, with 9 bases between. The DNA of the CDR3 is TGTGCCAGCAGTTACTCGACGGGATATAGCAATCAGCCCCAGCATTTT. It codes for CASSYSTGYSNQPQHF.

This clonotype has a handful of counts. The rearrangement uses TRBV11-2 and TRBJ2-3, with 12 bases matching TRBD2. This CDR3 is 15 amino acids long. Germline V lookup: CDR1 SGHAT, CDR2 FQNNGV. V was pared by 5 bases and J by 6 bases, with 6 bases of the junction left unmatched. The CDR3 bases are TGTGCCAGCAGCCGGACTAGCGGGGATGGGGATACGCAGTATTTT. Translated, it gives CASSRTSGDGDTQYF.

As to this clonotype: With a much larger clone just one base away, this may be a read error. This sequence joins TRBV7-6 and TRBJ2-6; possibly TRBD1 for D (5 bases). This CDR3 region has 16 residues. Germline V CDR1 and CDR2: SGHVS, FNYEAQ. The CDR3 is CASSLQGRSGANALTF. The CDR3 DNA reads TGTGCCAGCAGCTTACAAGGTCGCTCTGGGGCCAACGCCCTGACTTTC.

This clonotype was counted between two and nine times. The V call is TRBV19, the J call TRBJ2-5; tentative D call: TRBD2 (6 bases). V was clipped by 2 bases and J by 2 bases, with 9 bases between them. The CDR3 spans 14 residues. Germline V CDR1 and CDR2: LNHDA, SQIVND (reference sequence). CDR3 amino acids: CASSIPGEQETQYF. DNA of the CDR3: TGTGCCAGTAGTATACCGGGGGAACAAGAGACCCAGTACTTC.